These 29 T cell receptor beta chains came from one sample sequenced in a study of OX40 agonist ivuxolimab in advanced cancers. Produced via immunoSEQ multiplex PCR; TCRdb's table is partial and in-frame only. Of about 18,000 clones listed, 75% to 90% are singletons. The sample in question was CD4+ or CD8+ T cells sorted from blood, obtained in a trial of the OX40 agonist ivuxolimab. All receptors derive from an adult with an advanced solid tumor such as melanoma, head and neck, liver or kidney cancer.

This clone was observed once. Its ends do not fully match the called genes, so a read error is possible. This sequence joins TRBV5-1 and TRBJ2-1, with D possibly TRBD1 on 5 matching bases. CDR3 size: 11 residues. Germline lookup yields CDR1 SGHRS and CDR2 YFSETQ. In nucleotides, the CDR3 is TGCGCCAGCAGCGTGGACAACCGGCCGGTCTTC. Translation gives CASSVDNRPVF.

The rearrangement links TRBV6-5 to TRBJ2-1; perhaps TRBD2 as D (6 bases). Trimming removed 4 bases from V and 5 bases from J, with 12 bases in between. This CDR3 comprises 14 residues. The germline V gene encodes CDR1 MNHEY and CDR2 SVGAGI. The CDR3 DNA sequence: TGTGCCAGCAGTTTACCGGGACTTAACAATGAGCAGTTCTTC. Translation gives CASSLPGLNNEQFF.

V is TRBV19 and J is TRBJ2-3; 7 nucleotides align to TRBD1. The CDR3 is 13 residues long. CDR1 LNHDA and CDR2 SQIVND come from the germline V gene (reference sequence). V was pared by 11 bases and J by 1 base, with 6 bases of the junction left unmatched. In DNA form, the CDR3 reads TGTGCCGTCCGGGACAGTGGCACAGATACGCAGTATTTT. Translated, it gives CAVRDSGTDTQYF.

The chain is built from TRBV7-3 and TRBJ2-2, with 11 positions matching TRBD2. The CDR3 extends over 18 amino acids. J gave up 2 bases and V 5 bases, and 10 bases lay outside the gene matches. Germline V CDR1 and CDR2: SGHTA, FQGTGA. CDR3 loop: CASSPGTSGGRNTGELFF. CDR3 nucleotide sequence: TGTGCCAGCAGCCCAGGGACTAGCGGAGGTCGAAACACCGGGGAGCTGTTTTTT.

The V and J genes are TRBV9 and TRBJ2-7; TRBD2 might be the D (5 bases). The CDR3 runs 15 residues. V lost 0 bases to trimming and J lost 7 bases, with 17 bases between them. Per germline, CDR1 SGDLS and CDR2 YYNGEE. CDR3: CASSVGGGRSGEQYF. DNA for the CDR3: TGTGCCAGCAGCGTAGGGGGTGGGCGCTCGGGAGAGCAGTACTTC. The full variable domain, in which reference TRBV9 and TRBJ2-7 provide the parts outside the CDR3, is DSGVTQTPKHLITATGQRVTLRCSPRSGDLSVYWYQQSLDQGLQFLIQYYNGEERAKGNILERFSAQQFPDLHSELNLSSLELGDSALYFCASSVGGGRSGEQYFGPGTRLTVT.

The chain is built from TRBV18 and TRBJ2-2; no clear D. The CDR3 is made up of 16 amino acids. Germline V lookup: CDR1 KGHSH, CDR2 LQKENI. V lost 3 bases, J lost 1 base, and 12 bases lay in between. The CDR3 is CASSPARLLNTGELFF. The CDR3 DNA reads TGTGCCAGCTCACCCGCGCGGCTGCTGAACACCGGGGAGCTGTTTTTT. The whole variable domain, filled in from reference TRBV18 and TRBJ2-2, reads NAGVMQNPRHLVRRRGQEARLRCSPMKGHSHVYWYRQLPEEGLKFMVYLQKENIIDESGMPKERFSAEFPKEGPSILRIQQVVRGDSAAYFCASSPARLLNTGELFFGEGSRLTVL.

The gene calls are TRBV7-6 and TRBJ2-7; D unresolved. V lost 5 bases, J lost 6 bases, and 14 bases lay in between. The germline gives CDR1 SGHVS, CDR2 FNYEAQ. The CDR3 spans 13 residues. The CDR3 DNA reads TGTGCCAGCAGCCCCTCATCTGGCTCCGAGCAGTACTTC. As protein: CASSPSSGSEQYF. The whole variable domain, remainder taken from reference TRBV7-6 and TRBJ2-7, is GAGVSQSPRYKVTKRGQDVALRCDPISGHVSLYWYRQALGQGPEFLTYFNYEAQQDKSGLPNDRFSAERPEGSISTLTIQRTEQRDSAMYRCASSPSSGSEQYFGPGTRLTVT.

This clone was recorded once. The chain carries TRBV4-3 and TRBJ2-1, with 12 bases that match TRBD2. V lost 1 base, J lost 4 bases, and 8 bases stayed unmatched. Germline V CDR1 and CDR2: LGHNA, YSLEER. The length of the CDR3 is 18 residues. Written as DNA, the CDR3 is TGCGCCAGCAGCCAAGTTCGAACTAGCGGGAGGTCGTACAATGAGCAGTTCTTC. Translated: CASSQVRTSGRSYNEQFF.

The V call is TRBV4-3, the J call TRBJ1-1; TRBD1 might be the D (5 bases). V lost 2 bases and J 3 bases, leaving 10 bases between the germline ends. The CDR3 runs 14 residues. CDR1 and CDR2 from the germline V gene are LGHNA and YSLEER. CDR3 residues: CASSQRTGHTEAFF. CDR3 nucleotide sequence: TGCGCCAGCAGCCAACGAACGGGACACACTGAAGCTTTCTTT.

This clone came up once. This chain uses TRBV27 with TRBJ2-7; 8 bases are shared with TRBD2. CDR3 length equals 15 residues. From germline, CDR1 is MNHEY and CDR2 SMNVEV (reference sequence). V lost 1 base, J lost 2 bases, and 4 bases stayed unmatched. The CDR3 nucleotides are TGTGCCAGCAGTTTATTAATAGCGGGACCCTACGAGCAGTACTTC. This translates into CASSLLIAGPYEQYF.

The chain joins TRBV7-6 to TRBJ2-5; D remains ambiguous. In germline, CDR1 is SGHVS, CDR2 FNYEAQ. This CDR3 has 15 residues. V was pared by 1 base and J by 4 bases, with 13 bases between. The CDR3 region has the DNA TGTGCCAGCAGCTTAGAGGTAGCTCCAGCAGAGACCCAGTACTTC. Encoded protein: CASSLEVAPAETQYF.

V usage is TRBV9 and J usage is TRBJ2-2, with 9 bases matching TRBD1. V dropped 4 bases and J dropped 5; count of bases not matched to a gene: 3. Germline assignment: CDR1 SGDLS and CDR2 YYNGEE. The CDR3 spans 14 residues. CDR3 nucleotide sequence: TGTGCCAGCAGCTTCGGACAGGGGACCGGGGAGCTGTTTTTT. It encodes CASSFGQGTGELFF. Combining the CDR3 with reference TRBV9 and TRBJ2-2 gives the whole variable domain DSGVTQTPKHLITATGQRVTLRCSPRSGDLSVYWYQQSLDQGLQFLIQYYNGEERAKGNILERFSAQQFPDLHSELNLSSLELGDSALYFCASSFGQGTGELFFGEGSRLTVL.

The CDR3 is CSVAGTGVNYEQYF. Here the CDR3 DNA reads TGCAGCGTCGCCGGGACAGGCGTTAACTACGAGCAGTACTTC. V is TRBV29-1 and J is TRBJ2-7; 8 bases agree with TRBD1. CDR1 and CDR2 from the germline V gene are SQVTM and ANQGSEA. The CDR3 is made up of 14 amino acids. With 6 bases clipped from V and 3 bases from J, the junction kept 10 bases outside the gene matches.

The chain carries TRBV28 and TRBJ2-3; D is undetermined. V was pared by 6 bases and J by 1 base, with 8 bases between. The CDR3 is made up of 13 amino acids. Germline CDR1 and CDR2: MDHEN and SYDVKM. CDR3 protein: CASRPLGTDTQYF. The CDR3 DNA sequence: TGTGCCAGCAGGCCACTCGGCACAGATACGCAGTATTTT.

The chain employs TRBV19 and TRBJ1-1; D is uncertain. V was trimmed by 3 bases and J by 1 base, leaving 9 bases between them. There are 14 residues in the CDR3. The germline V gene encodes CDR1 LNHDA and CDR2 SQIVND (reference sequence). In nucleotides, the CDR3 is TGTGCCAGTAGTATCGGCCAGCCGAACACTGAAGCTTTCTTT. Translated, it gives CASSIGQPNTEAFF.

This sequence joins TRBV7-3 and TRBJ2-1; weak D call: TRBD1 (5 bases). The CDR3 runs to 13 residues. CDR1 is SGHTA and CDR2 is FQGTGA in the germline V gene. V was trimmed by 2 bases and J by 7 bases, leaving 9 bases between them. The CDR3 is CASSLAGLNEQFF. CDR3 bases: TGTGCCAGCAGCTTAGCAGGGTTGAATGAGCAGTTCTTC.

Comment on this clone: Other DNA sequences in the sample encode the same CDR3. This sequence joins TRBV7-3 and TRBJ1-2; 10 bases are a match to TRBD1. Germline V lookup: CDR1 SGHTA, CDR2 FQGTGA. This CDR3 comprises 14 residues. After removal of 4 bases from V and 8 bases from J, the junction contained 7 bases not matched to a gene. CDR3 DNA: TGTGCCAGCAGCTCCTTGACAGGGGGCTCCGGCTACACCTTC. This gives the protein CASSSLTGGSGYTF.

On this clone: The identical CDR3 is also encoded by other nucleotide sequences in the sample. This chain uses TRBV7-8 with TRBJ2-7; possible D gene TRBD1, 6 bases. CDR3 length: 13 residues. Germline CDR1 reads SGHVS; CDR2 reads FQNEAQ. Trimming left V 1 base short and J 5 bases short, with 9 bases between. DNA of the CDR3: TGTGCCAGCAGCTTAGGGACAGCACACGAGCAGTACTTC. Its translation is CASSLGTAHEQYF.

This chain uses TRBV6-4 with TRBJ2-2; no clear D gene. Germline CDR1 MRHNA, CDR2 SNTAGT. This CDR3 comprises 12 residues. V shed 9 bases and J shed 4 bases, with 9 bases lying between them. The DNA for the CDR3 is TGTGCCAGAGCGAGTTTCACCGGGGAGCTGTTTTTT. It codes for CARASFTGELFF.

The chain employs TRBV7-3 and TRBJ2-1; 10 bases match TRBD2. The CDR3 runs 15 residues. V dropped 5 bases and J dropped 9; count of bases not matched to a gene: 10. Looked up from germline, CDR1 is SGHTA and CDR2 is FQGTGA. CDR3 region: CASSEALAGSSEQFF. CDR3 DNA: TGTGCCAGCAGCGAGGCACTAGCGGGAAGTAGTGAGCAGTTCTTC.

The gene calls are TRBV5-4 and TRBJ1-2; D not resolved. The CDR3 spans 15 residues. The germline V gene encodes CDR1 SGHNT and CDR2 YYREEE (reference sequence). Trimming took 6 bases from V and 2 from J, leaving 17 bases between them. For the CDR3, the DNA is TGTGCCAGCACCCTACTGGGTGCGGGAAACTATGGCTACACCTTC. Its protein is CASTLLGAGNYGYTF.

The chain carries TRBV19 and TRBJ2-1; possible D gene TRBD2, 6 bases. This CDR3 comprises 15 residues. V gave up 3 bases and J gave up 5 bases, with 14 bases separating them. Germline CDR1 is LNHDA and CDR2 is SQIVND (reference sequence). CDR3 protein: CASSITGTPNNEQFF. DNA for the CDR3: TGTGCCAGTAGTATTACCGGGACTCCCAACAATGAGCAGTTCTTC.

This rearrangement joins TRBV14 to TRBJ2-1; 10 nucleotides agree with TRBD2. V gave up 2 bases and J gave up 3 bases; unmatched junction bases: 1. The CDR3 has 15 amino acids. The germline V gene encodes CDR1 SGHDN and CDR2 FVKESK. CDR3 loop: CASSQLAGDYNEQFF. DNA of the CDR3: TGTGCCAGCAGCCAACTAGCGGGGGACTACAATGAGCAGTTCTTC.

By proportion, this clone is medium-sized. The chain carries TRBV5-6 and TRBJ1-5; 7 nucleotides match TRBD1. Germline V gives CDR1 SGHDT, CDR2 YYEEEE. Losses at the gene ends were 2 bases for V and 6 bases for J; bases not matched to a gene: 2. The CDR3 spans 13 residues. The CDR3 coding sequence is TGTGCCAGCAGCTTAGGGGGCGGTCAGCCCCAGCATTTT. This sequence encodes CASSLGGGQPQHF.

V gene TRBV9 combines with J gene TRBJ2-7; D remains ambiguous. CDR1 and CDR2 from the germline V gene are SGDLS and YYNGEE. Trimming cost V 3 bases and J 2 bases, with 9 bases left between them. The CDR3 is 13 amino acids. The DNA of the CDR3 is TGTGCCAGCAGCGGCTACGACCCCTACGAGCAGTACTTC. Its translation is CASSGYDPYEQYF.

The chain carries TRBV5-6 and TRBJ1-5, with TRBD1 matching over 8 bases. CDR1 and CDR2 from the germline V gene are SGHDT and YYEEEE. The ends lost 0 bases at V and 3 bases at J; junction bases unmatched: 2. The CDR3 has 15 amino acids. The CDR3 reads CASSLGTGLNQPQHF. As DNA, the CDR3 is TGTGCCAGCAGCTTGGGGACAGGGCTCAATCAGCCCCAGCATTTT.

The chain joins TRBV7-6 to TRBJ1-5; D is ambiguous. Trimming cost V 1 base and J 0 bases, with 7 bases left between them. Germline V CDR1 and CDR2: SGHVS, FNYEAQ. The CDR3 is 15 amino acids. CDR3 sequence (DNA): TGTGCCAGCAGCTTAGGTACAGATAGCAATCAGCCCCAGCATTTT. Amino acids: CASSLGTDSNQPQHF.

The chain carries TRBV19 and TRBJ2-1, with 7 nucleotides matching TRBD1. The V gene's germline CDR1 is LNHDA and CDR2 SQIVND (reference sequence). The CDR3 covers 16 residues. V shed 3 bases and J 4 bases; nucleotides not matched to a gene: 9. The CDR3 spells CASSIVGDSRYNEQFF. Written as DNA, the CDR3 is TGTGCCAGTAGTATTGTGGGGGACAGCAGGTACAATGAGCAGTTCTTC.

The chain uses TRBV28 and TRBJ1-1; D gene uncertain. In germline, CDR1 is MDHEN, CDR2 SYDVKM. The CDR3 extends over 13 amino acids. Trimming removed 5 bases at V and 2 bases at J, with 9 bases between. The CDR3 here is CASSLVGNTEAFF. CDR3 nucleotide sequence: TGTGCCAGCAGTCTGGTAGGAAACACTGAAGCTTTCTTT.